This T cell receptor (beta chain) was recovered during a study of T cell repertoires in cytomegalovirus infection. V was cut by 5 bases and J by 4 bases, with 8 bases left in between. Germline V gene lookup returns CDR1 LNHDA and CDR2 SQIVND (reference sequence). The CDR3 consists of 13 residues. This clonotype was found a few times. TCRdb fed the reads into MiXCR, producing one record per CDR3 protein. The sample yields roughly 190,000 distinct CDR3 sequences, roughly 9.8% seen once. The chain couples TRBV19 to TRBJ2-2, with a tentative D call TRBD2 (5 bases). Sequencing was carried out using PBMCs. The receptor's source is a human donor in good health (CMV status not recorded). Some clones in this sample may be carry-over from other donors' samples. The CDR3, as DNA: TGTGCCAGTAGTTCTCGGGGCACCGGGGAGCTGTTTTTT. It specifies CASSSRGTGELFF.